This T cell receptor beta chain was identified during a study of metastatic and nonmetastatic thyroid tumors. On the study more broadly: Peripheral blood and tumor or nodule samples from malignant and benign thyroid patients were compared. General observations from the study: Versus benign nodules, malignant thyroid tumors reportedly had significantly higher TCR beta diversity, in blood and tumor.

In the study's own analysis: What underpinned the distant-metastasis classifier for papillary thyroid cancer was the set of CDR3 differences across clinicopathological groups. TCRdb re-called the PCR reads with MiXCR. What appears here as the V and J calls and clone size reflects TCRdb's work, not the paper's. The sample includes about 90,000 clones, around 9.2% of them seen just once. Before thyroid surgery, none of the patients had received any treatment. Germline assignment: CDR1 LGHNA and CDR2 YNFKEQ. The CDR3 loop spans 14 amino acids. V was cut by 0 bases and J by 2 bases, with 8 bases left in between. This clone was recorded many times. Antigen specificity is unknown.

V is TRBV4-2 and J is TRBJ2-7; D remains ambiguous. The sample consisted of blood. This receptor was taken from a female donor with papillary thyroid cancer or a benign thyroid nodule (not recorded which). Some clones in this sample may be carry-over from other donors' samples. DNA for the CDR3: TGTGCCAGCAGCCAAGAAAACAGAGCCTACGAGCAGTACTTC. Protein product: CASSQENRAYEQYF.